This T cell receptor (beta chain) is drawn from a study of regulatory T cells in long-lasting Graves disease. In the study overall: The criterion for persistent Graves' disease was over 5 years of antithyroid drugs with positive TSH receptor antibodies.

Arm-PCR of CDR3 regions and iRepertoire HTBI primers were used to build TCR beta libraries. TCRdb used MiXCR to reprocess the multiplex PCR reads, holding one entry per CDR3 protein. Seen here are about 460,000 distinct CDR3 sequences, about 22% observed once, and the top ten hold about 12%. This clonotype was seen at least ten times. Its antigen remains unidentified. Germline lookup yields CDR1 SNHLY and CDR2 FYNNEI. Trimming removed 11 bases at V and 1 base at J, with 6 bases between. The length of the CDR3 is 12 residues. Time point in this sample: persistent/refractory GD, antithyroid drugs over 5 years with positive TRAb. Extracted RNA from PBMCs served as the source of the TCR library. Broader study findings: With persistent disease, TRBV28, TRBJ1-2 and TRBJ2-5 were the favored segments. Patients with persistent disease shared 2,500 or so public clonotypes, outpacing the 966 shared by new patients.

The chain employs TRBV2 and TRBJ2-6, with D possibly being TRBD1 (5 bases). The TCR comes from a female donor with Graves disease. The sequences come from peripheral blood mononuclear cells (PBMCs), collected when the disease was refractory, from a patient treated with antithyroid drugs. CDR3 nucleotides: TGTGCCGCAGGGTCTGGGGCCAACGTCCTGACTTTC. Translation gives CAAGSGANVLTF.